This record looks at one TCR beta chain sequence and its context. Germline assignment: CDR1 MDHEN and CDR2 SYDVKM. V lost 6 bases and J 3 bases, leaving 15 bases between the germline ends. CDR3 length equals 14 residues. This sample stems from a study of blood T cell repertoires in COVID-19. Study-level information: Samples representing acute and convalescent COVID-19 were sourced from the United States, Italy and Spain.

Clones were read by immunoSEQ multiplex PCR, and TCRdb kept only the in-frame ones, dropping some. The repertoire holds roughly 140,000 clones, roughly 90% seen once, with about 2.3% in the top ten. This sequence originates from a human donor in a cohort sampled during active COVID-19. Sequenced sample: peripheral blood. V is TRBV28 and J is TRBJ2-7; TRBD2 is a possible D gene (5 bases). The CDR3 nucleotides read TGTGCCAGCAGCTTTCCGGGGTCGGGCTACGAGCAGTACTTC. Its protein product is CASSFPGSGYEQYF.